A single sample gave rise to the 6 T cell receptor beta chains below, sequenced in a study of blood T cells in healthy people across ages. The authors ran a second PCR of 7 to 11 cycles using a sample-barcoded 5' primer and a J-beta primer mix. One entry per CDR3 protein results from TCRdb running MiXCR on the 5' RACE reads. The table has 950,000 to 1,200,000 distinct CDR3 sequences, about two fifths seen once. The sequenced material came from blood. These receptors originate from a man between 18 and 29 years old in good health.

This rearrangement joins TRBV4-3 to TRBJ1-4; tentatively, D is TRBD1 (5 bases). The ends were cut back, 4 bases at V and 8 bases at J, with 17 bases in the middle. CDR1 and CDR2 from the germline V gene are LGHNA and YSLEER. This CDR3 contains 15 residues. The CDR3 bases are TGCGCCAGCAGCCGCGCTGGGGCGGTGGGCGAAAAACTGTTTTTT. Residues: CASSRAGAVGEKLFF.

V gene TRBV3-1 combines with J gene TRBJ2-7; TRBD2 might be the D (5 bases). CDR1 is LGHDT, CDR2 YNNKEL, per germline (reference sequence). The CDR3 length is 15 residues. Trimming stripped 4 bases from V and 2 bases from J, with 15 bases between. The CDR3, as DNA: TGTGCCAGCAGCCCAGAAAGAGGGTCAACCTACGAGCAGTACTTC. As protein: CASSPERGSTYEQYF.

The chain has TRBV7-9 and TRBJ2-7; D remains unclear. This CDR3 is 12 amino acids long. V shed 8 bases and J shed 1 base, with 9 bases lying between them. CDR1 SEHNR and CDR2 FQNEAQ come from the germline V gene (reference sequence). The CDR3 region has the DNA TGTGCCAGCGTGGGAAGATCCTACGAGCAGTACTTC. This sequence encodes CASVGRSYEQYF.

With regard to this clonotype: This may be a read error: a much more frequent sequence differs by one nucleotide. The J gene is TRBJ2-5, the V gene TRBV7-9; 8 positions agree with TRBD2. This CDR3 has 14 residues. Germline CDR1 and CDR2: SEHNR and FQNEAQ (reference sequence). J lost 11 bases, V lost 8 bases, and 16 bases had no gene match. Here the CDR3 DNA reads TGTGCCAGCGCGCTAGCGGGTACCTACAATGAGCAGTACTTC. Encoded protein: CASALAGTYNEQYF. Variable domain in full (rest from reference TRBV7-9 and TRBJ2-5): DTGVSQNPRHKITKRGQNVTFRCDPISEHNRLYWYRQTLGQGPEFLTYFQNEAQLEKSRLLSDRFSAERPKGSFSTLEIQRTEQGDSAMYLCASALAGTYNEQYFGPGTRLLVL.

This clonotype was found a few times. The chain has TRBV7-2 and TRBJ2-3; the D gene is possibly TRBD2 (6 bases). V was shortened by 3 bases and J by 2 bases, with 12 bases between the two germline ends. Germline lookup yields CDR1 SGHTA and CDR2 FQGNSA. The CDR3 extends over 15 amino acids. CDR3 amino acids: CASSFDAGYTDTQYF. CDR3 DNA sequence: TGTGCCAGCAGCTTCGACGCGGGGTACACAGATACGCAGTATTTT.

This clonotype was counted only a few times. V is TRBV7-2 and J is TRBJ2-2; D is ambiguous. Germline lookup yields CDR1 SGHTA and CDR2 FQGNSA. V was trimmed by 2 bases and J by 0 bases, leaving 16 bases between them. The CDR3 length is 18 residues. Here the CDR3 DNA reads TGTGCCAGCAGCTTAAAGGTCGTCCTCCCCTCGAACACCGGGGAGCTGTTTTTT. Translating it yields CASSLKVVLPSNTGELFF.